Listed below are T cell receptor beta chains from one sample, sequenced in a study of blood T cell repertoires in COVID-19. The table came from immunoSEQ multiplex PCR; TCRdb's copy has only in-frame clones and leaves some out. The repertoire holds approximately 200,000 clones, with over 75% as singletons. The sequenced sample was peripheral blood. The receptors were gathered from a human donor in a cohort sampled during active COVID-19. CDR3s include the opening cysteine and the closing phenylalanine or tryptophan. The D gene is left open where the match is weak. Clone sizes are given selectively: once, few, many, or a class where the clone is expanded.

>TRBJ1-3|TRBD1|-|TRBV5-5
TGTGCCAGCAGCCTTGGGTGGACAGGGGGACTCTCTGGAAACACCATATATTTT
CASSLGWTGGLSGNTIYF
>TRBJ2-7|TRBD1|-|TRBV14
TGTGCCAGCAGCCAAGCGACAGGGAAGAACGAGCAGTACTTC
CASSQATGKNEQYF
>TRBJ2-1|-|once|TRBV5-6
TGTGCCAGCAGTGGGGCTGGGCCCGAAATCTACAATGAGCAGTTCTTC
CASSGAGPEIYNEQFF
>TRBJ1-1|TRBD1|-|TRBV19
TGTGCCAGTAAACGACAGGGGTGGACTGAAGCTTTCTTT
CASKRQGWTEAFF
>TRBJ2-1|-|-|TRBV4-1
TGCGCCAGTACCTCGCGGAATGAGCAGTTCTTC
CASTSRNEQFF
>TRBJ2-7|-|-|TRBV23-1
TGCGCCAGCAGTCAATCGGCTAGCTGGAGCTACGAGCAGTACTTC
CASSQSASWSYEQYF
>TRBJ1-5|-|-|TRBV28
TGTGCCAGCATCCCCTGGGAGGGTAAAGGCAGCAATCAGCCCCAGCATTTT
CASIPWEGKGSNQPQHF
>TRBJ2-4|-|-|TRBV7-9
TGTGCCAGCAGCTTAACTGAGGTGGCCAAAAACATTCAGTACTTC
CASSLTEVAKNIQYF
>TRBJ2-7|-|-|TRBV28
TGTGCCAGCAGTCCCAGCCTAGCAACCTACGAGCAGTACTTC
CASSPSLATYEQYF
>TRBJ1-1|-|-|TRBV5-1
TGCGCCAGCAGCGGGCAGGGGGAAGCTTTCTTT
CASSGQGEAFF
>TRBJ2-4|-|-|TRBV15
TGTGCCACCAGCAGGGGCACAGGGAGGGACATTCAGTACTTC
CATSRGTGRDIQYF